This TCR beta chain was documented in a study of CD8+CD57+ T cells in acquired aplastic anemia. Overall study context: On average, healthy donors gave about 10.8 million reads for CD4+ cells.

Genomic DNA, serving as template, underwent TCR beta VDJ and CDR3 profiling. TCRdb reprocessed the reads via MiXCR and lists one record per CDR3 protein. The sample records about 420,000 distinct CDR3 sequences, under 80% being singletons. There are many counts of this clonotype. CDR1 SGHTS and CDR2 YDEGEE come from the germline V gene. The CDR3 covers 12 residues. The V end lost 5 bases, the J end lost 4 bases, and 7 bases lay between the germline ends. The chain has TRBV5-8 and TRBJ1-5; D is unresolved. The receptor was isolated from a human donor in good health, serving as a control. The source material was sorted CD4+, CD8+, or CD8+CD57+ T cells (not recorded which) from PBMCs. DNA of the CDR3: TGTGCCAGCAGGAGAGAAAATCAGCCCCAGCATTTT. It yields the protein CASRRENQPQHF.